This T cell receptor (beta chain) came from a study of human T cells and chemical hapten exposure. Study outcomes and limitations: Large CDR3 similarity clusters arose significantly more often from expanded TCRs than from controls. Donors were affected by alopecia, so their immune reaction might vary from that of healthy individuals. Patch test scores rose with PT1 expanded TCR counts, a positive correlation.

Time point in this sample: patch test 3, about 24 weeks after DPC sensitization. Treatment here: therapeutic diphenylcyclopropenone sensitization with weekly scalp DPC. From whole blood left unfractionated, total RNA was extracted. TCRdb itself ran the RACE reads through MiXCR, one entry per CDR3 protein. The table has fewer than 50,000 distinct CDR3 sequences, 8% to 9.5% seen once. This clonotype was observed a handful of times. Its antigen remains unidentified. Germline V gene sequence: CDR1 SGHRS, CDR2 YFSETQ. Trimming shortened V by 2 bases and J by 5 bases, and 10 bases separated the two germline ends. The CDR3 contains 13 residues.

Material: whole blood, obtained in connection with sensitization to the hapten diphenylcyclopropenone (DPC). The TCR comes from a man aged 50 to 60 with alopecia areata. Some clones in this sample may be carry-over from other donors' samples. The V and J genes are TRBV5-1 and TRBJ2-5; D not resolved. CDR3 in amino acids: CASSLWAGETQYF. The DNA for the CDR3 is TGCGCCAGCAGCTTATGGGCCGGGGAGACCCAGTACTTC.